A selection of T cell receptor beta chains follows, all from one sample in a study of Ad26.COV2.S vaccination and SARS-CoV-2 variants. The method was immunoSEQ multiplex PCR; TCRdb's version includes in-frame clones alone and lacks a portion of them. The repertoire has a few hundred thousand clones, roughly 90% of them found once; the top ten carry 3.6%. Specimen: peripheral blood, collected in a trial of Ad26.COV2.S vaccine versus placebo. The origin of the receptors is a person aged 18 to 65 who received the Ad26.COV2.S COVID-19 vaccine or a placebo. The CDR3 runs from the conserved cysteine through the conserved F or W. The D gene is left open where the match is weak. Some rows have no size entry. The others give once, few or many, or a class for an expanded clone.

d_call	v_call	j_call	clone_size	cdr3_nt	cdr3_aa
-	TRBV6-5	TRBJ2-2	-	TGTGCCAGCACATCGCAGGGGGGAACGGCCGGGGAGCTGTTTTTT	CASTSQGGTAGELFF
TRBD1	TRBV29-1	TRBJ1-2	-	TGCAGCGCCGGACAGGGGGAAAACTATGGCTACACCTTC	CSAGQGENYGYTF
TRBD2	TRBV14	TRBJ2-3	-	TGTGCCAGCAGCCACCTACTAGCGGGGCGCACAGATACGCAGTATTTT	CASSHLLAGRTDTQYF
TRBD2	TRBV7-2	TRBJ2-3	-	TGTGCCAGCAGCTTCTCAGGCGGGACTAACACAGATACGCAGTATTTT	CASSFSGGTNTDTQYF
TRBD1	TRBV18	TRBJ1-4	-	TGTGCCAGCTCACTGTATAGGGACAGATCAAATGAAAAACTGTTTTTT	CASSLYRDRSNEKLFF
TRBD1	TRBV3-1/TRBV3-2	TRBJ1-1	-	TGTGCCAGCAGCCAACGACAGGGTTCCACTGAAGCTTTCTTT	CASSQRQGSTEAFF
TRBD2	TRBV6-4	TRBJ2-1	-	TGTGCCAGCAGCCGACTAGCGGGGGGGGGCGATGAGCAGTTCTTC	CASSRLAGGGDEQFF
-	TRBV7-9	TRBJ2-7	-	TGTGCCAGCAGCCCTATGTCTTCAAACGAGCAGTACTTC	CASSPMSSNEQYF
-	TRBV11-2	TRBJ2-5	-	TGTGCCAGCGCTGGTCTTGTAGCGGAGACCCAGTACTTC	CASAGLVAETQYF
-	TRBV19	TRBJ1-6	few	TGTGCCAGTAGTATAGCTTACGGACCGGGAAATTCACCCCTCCACTTT	CASSIAYGPGNSPLHF
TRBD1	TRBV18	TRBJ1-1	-	TGTGCCAGCTCACTTGGACAGGGGAACACTGAAGCTTTCTTT	CASSLGQGNTEAFF
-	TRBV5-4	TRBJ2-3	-	TGTGCCAGCAGCTTGGTTGGAGGGGGGCCCTCAGATACGCAGTATTTT	CASSLVGGGPSDTQYF
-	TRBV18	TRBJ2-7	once	TGTGCCAGCTCACTTACAACAGGGGGGGGCGAGCAGTACTTC	CASSLTTGGGEQYF
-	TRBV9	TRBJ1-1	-	TGTGCCAGCAGTGCCGACGACAACACTGAAGCTTTCTTT	CASSADDNTEAFF
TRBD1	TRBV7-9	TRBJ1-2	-	TGTGCCAGCAGCTTAACCTCCTACCCAACAGGGGTTGGCTACACCTTC	CASSLTSYPTGVGYTF
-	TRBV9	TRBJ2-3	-	TGTGCCAGCAGCGCCCCGGGGGGCGGGACAGATACGCAGTATTTT	CASSAPGGGTDTQYF
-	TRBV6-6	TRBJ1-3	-	TGTGCCAGCACAGGACCCGGGAACACCATATATTTT	CASTGPGNTIYF
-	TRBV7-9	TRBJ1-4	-	TGTGCCAGCAGCTTAGGGAGAGAAAAACTGTTTTTT	CASSLGREKLFF
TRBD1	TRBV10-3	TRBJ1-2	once	TGTGCCATCAGTGATTGGACAGGGAAAAACTATGGCTACACCTTC	CAISDWTGKNYGYTF
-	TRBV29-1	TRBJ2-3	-	TGCAGCGTTGCCGGGACCCCAACAGATACGCAGTATTTT	CSVAGTPTDTQYF
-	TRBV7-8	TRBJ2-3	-	TGTGCCAGCAGTCAAGATGCTGTCAAAGATACGCAGTATTTT	CASSQDAVKDTQYF
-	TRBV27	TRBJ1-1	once	TGTGCCAGCAGTCCCCGGGGGGGCCTGTACACTGAAGCTTTCTTT	CASSPRGGLYTEAFF
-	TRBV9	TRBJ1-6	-	TGTGCCAGCAGCGTAGACATGTTGGGTTCACCCCTCCACTTT	CASSVDMLGSPLHF
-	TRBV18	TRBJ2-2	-	TGTGCCAGCTCACCAACGGTGTACACCGGGGAGCTGTTTTTT	CASSPTVYTGELFF
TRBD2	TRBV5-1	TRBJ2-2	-	TGCGCCAGCAGGGCTAGCGGGGGTGTAAACACCGGGGAGCTGTTTTTT	CASRASGGVNTGELFF
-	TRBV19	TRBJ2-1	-	TGTGCCAGTCAGATTATTGGGGACAATGAGCAGTTCTTC	CASQIIGDNEQFF
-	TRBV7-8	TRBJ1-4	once	TGTGCCAGCAGCTTAGTGTCAGGCGGAGTTGCTAATGAAAAACTGTTTTTT	CASSLVSGGVANEKLFF
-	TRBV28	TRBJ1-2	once	TGTGCCAGCAGTCAACAGGTTCGGGTCTATGGCTACACCTTC	CASSQQVRVYGYTF
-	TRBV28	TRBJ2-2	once	TGTGCCAGCAGTGCGACCTGGGAGGAGCTGTTTTTT	CASSATWEELFF
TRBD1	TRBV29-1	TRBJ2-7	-	TGCAGCGTCCGGGACAGGGGTCGCGAGCAGTACTTC	CSVRDRGREQYF
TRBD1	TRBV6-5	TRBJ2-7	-	TGTGCCAGCACCCAGGACAGGGGTATCACCTACGAGCAGTACTTC	CASTQDRGITYEQYF
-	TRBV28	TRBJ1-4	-	TGTGCCAGCAGTTTTAACCCGGGGGAAAAACTGTTTTTT	CASSFNPGEKLFF
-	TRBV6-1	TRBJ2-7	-	TGTGCCAGCAGTGATATTGTGCGCCTCTCCTACGAGCAGTACTTC	CASSDIVRLSYEQYF
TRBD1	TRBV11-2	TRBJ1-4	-	TGTGCCAGCAGCTCCGGGACAGGGGTGGAAAAACTGTTTTTT	CASSSGTGVEKLFF
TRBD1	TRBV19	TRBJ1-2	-	TGTGCCAGTAGTACCCCGGACAGGGTAAGGCATGGCTACACCTTC	CASSTPDRVRHGYTF
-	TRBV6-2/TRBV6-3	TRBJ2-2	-	TGTGCCAGCAGTCTTTTCGGGGCTTACACCGGGGAGCTGTTTTTT	CASSLFGAYTGELFF
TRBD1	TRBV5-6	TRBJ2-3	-	TGTGCCAGCAGTAACAGGGGGCCAGATACGCAGTATTTT	CASSNRGPDTQYF
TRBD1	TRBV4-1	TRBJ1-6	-	TGCGCCAGCAGCCAACCTCCAGGACAGGGGGTCGATTCACCCCTCCACTTT	CASSQPPGQGVDSPLHF
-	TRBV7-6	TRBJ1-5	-	TGTGCCAGCATCCTAGAGGCAGGGTGCAATCAGCCCCAGCATTTT	CASILEAGCNQPQHF
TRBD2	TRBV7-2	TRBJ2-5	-	TGTGCCAGCAGCCCTCGGGAGGGTAACCAAGAGACCCAGTACTTC	CASSPREGNQETQYF
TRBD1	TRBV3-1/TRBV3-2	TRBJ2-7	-	TGTGCCAGCAGCGAATCGGGACAGAGGGAGTACTTC	CASSESGQREYF
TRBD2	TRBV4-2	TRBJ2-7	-	TGTGCCAGCAGCCAACCAATGGGAGGGCCTTCCTACGAGCAGTACTTC	CASSQPMGGPSYEQYF